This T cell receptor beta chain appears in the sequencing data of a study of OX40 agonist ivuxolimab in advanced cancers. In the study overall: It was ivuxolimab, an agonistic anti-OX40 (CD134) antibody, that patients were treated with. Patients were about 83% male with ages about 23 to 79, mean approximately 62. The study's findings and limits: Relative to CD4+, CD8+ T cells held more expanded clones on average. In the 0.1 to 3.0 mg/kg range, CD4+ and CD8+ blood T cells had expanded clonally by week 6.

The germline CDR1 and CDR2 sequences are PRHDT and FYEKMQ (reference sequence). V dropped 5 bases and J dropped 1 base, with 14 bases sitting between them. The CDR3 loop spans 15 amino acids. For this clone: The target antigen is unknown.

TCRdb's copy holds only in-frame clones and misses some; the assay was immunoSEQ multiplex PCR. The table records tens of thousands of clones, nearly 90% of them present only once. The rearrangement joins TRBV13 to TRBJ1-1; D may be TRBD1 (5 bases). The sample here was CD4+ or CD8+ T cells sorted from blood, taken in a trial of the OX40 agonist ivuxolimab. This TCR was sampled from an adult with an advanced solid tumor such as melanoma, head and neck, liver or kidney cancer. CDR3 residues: CASSGLGRRNTEAFF. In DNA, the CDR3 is TGTGCCAGCAGCGGATTGGGACGTAGGAACACTGAAGCTTTCTTT.